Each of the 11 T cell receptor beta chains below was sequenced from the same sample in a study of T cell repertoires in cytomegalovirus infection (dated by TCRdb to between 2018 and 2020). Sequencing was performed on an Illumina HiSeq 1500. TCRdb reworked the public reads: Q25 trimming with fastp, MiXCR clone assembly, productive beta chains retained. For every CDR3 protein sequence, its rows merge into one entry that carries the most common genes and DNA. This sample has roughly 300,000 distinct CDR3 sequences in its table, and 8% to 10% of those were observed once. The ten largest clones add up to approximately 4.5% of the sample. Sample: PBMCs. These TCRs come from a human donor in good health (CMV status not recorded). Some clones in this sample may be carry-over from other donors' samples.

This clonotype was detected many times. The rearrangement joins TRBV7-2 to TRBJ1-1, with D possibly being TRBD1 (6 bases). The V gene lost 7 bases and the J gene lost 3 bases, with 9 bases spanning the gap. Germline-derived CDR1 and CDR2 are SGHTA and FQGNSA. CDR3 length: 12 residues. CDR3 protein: CASNTGYTEAFF. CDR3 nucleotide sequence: TGTGCCAGCAACACAGGGTACACTGAAGCTTTCTTT.

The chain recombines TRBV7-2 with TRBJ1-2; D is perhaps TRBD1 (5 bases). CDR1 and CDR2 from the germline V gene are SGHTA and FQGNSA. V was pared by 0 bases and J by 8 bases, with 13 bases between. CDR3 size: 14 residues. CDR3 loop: CASSLAGGVSGYTF. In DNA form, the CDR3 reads TGTGCCAGCAGCTTAGCTGGGGGGGTCTCGGGCTACACCTTC.

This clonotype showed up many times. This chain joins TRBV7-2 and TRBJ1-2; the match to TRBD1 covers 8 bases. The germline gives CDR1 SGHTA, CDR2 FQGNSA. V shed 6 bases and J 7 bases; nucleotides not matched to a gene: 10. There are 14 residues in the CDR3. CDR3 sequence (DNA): TGTGCCAGCAGAACAGACAGGGGAAGTTCTGGCTACACCTTC. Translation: CASRTDRGSSGYTF.

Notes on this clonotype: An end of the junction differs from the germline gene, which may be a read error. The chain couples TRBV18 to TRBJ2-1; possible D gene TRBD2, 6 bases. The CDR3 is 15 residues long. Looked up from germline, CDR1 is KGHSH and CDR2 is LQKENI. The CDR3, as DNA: TGTGCCAGCTCCCCTCTCGCGGAGGGTTACATTGAGCAGTTCTTC. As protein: CASSPLAEGYIEQFF.

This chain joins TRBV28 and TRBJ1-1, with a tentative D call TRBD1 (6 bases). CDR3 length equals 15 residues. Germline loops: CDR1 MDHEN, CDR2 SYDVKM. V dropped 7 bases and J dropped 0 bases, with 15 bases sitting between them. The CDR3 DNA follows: TGTGCCAGCACCTTGGGGGCGCGAATGAACACTGAAGCTTTCTTT. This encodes CASTLGARMNTEAFF.

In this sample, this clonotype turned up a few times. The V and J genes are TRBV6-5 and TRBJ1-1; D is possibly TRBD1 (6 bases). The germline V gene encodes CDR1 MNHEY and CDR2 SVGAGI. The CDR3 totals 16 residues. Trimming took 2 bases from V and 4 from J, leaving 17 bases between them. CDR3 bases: TGTGCCAGCAGTTACCTCCGAGGGGGTGTCGGCACTGAAGCTTTCTTT. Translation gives CASSYLRGGVGTEAFF.

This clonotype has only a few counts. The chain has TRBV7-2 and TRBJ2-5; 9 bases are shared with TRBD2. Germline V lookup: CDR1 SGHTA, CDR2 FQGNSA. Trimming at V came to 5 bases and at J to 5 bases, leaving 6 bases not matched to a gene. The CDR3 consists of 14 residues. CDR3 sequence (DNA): TGTGCCAGCAGCAGACCGAGCGGGAGGGAGACCCAGTACTTC. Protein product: CASSRPSGRETQYF.

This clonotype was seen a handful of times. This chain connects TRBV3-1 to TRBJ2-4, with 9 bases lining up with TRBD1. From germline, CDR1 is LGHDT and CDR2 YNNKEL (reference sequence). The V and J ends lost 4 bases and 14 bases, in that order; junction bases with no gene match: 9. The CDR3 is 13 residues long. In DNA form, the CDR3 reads TGTGCCAGCAGCCGGGACAGGGCCCGTTCCAAGTACTTC. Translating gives CASSRDRARSKYF.

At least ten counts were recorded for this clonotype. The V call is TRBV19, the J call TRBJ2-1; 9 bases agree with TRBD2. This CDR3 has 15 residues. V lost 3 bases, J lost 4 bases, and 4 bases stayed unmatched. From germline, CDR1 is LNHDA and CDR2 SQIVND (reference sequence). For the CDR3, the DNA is TGTGCCAGTAGTATTGGGCTAGCGGGGTACAATGAGCAGTTCTTC. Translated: CASSIGLAGYNEQFF.

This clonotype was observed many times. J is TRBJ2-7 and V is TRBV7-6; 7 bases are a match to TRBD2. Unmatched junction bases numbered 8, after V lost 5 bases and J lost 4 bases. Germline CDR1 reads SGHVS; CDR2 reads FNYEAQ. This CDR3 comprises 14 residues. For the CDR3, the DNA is TGTGCCAGCAGCCCGACGGGGGGAGTATACGAGCAGTACTTC. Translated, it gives CASSPTGGVYEQYF.

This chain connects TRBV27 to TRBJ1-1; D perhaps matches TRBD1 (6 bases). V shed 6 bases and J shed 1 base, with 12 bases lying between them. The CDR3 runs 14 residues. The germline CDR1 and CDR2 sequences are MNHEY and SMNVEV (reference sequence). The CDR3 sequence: CASRKATGNTEAFF. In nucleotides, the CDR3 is TGTGCCAGCAGAAAGGCGACAGGGAACACTGAAGCTTTCTTT.